This entry lists 17 T cell receptor beta chains sequenced from one sample in a study of T cells after yellow fever vaccination. One entry per CDR3 protein, called by TCRdb with MiXCR from the 5' RACE reads. Of 300,000 to 400,000 distinct CDR3 sequences listed, under 15% are singletons. The input for sequencing was CD4+ T cells sorted from PBMCs, taken 15 days after the yellow fever booster vaccination. These receptors were taken from a man between 18 and 35 years old who received the YFV17D yellow fever vaccine.

This clonotype was observed many times. The chain combines TRBV7-9 with TRBJ2-7; D perhaps matches TRBD2 (6 bases). The V gene lost 5 bases and the J gene lost 6 bases, with 23 bases spanning the gap. This CDR3 has 16 residues. CDR1 and CDR2 (germline): SEHNR, FQNEAQ (reference sequence). The CDR3: CASSPLGLRGGFEQYF. The CDR3 region has the DNA TGTGCCAGCAGCCCCCTAGGCTTGAGGGGAGGATTCGAGCAGTACTTC.

This clonotype was recorded at least ten times. The rearrangement uses TRBV29-1 and TRBJ2-5; tentatively, D is TRBD1 or TRBD2 (5 bases each). With 6 bases removed from V and 5 bases from J, the gap between germline ends came to 19 bases. The length of the CDR3 is 14 residues. Germline V gene sequence: CDR1 SQVTM, CDR2 ANQGSEA. The CDR3 coding sequence is TGCAGCGTCACAAGGGACCTCGGGACCGAGACCCAGTACTTC. This sequence encodes CSVTRDLGTETQYF.

This clonotype was recorded many times. Mismatch with germline at one junction end may stem from a read error. This chain uses TRBV5-6 with TRBJ1-4; no clear D. The CDR3 contains 12 residues. Germline V gives CDR1 SGHDT, CDR2 YYEEEE. The CDR3, as DNA: TGTGCCAGCAGCTTGGCCAACGCGGGCAAGGTTTTT. This codes for CASSLANAGKVF. Complete variable domain (other parts from reference TRBV5-6 and TRBJ1-4): DAGVTQSPTHLIKTRGQQVTLRCSPKSGHDTVSWYQQALGQGPQFIFQYYEEEERQRGNFPDRFSGHQFPNYSSELNVNALLLGDSALYLCASSLANAGKVFGSGTQLSVL.

Concerning this clonotype: The junction and the germline gene differ at one end; a read error may be behind it. The gene calls are TRBV5-5 and TRBJ2-5, with D perhaps matching TRBD1 or TRBD2 (5 bases each). The CDR3 runs 16 residues. Germline CDR1 is SGHKS and CDR2 is YYEKEE (reference sequence). The CDR3: CASSFRRDAPLETQCF. CDR3 coding DNA: TGTGCCAGCAGCTTCCGCCGGGACGCACCTCTAGAGACCCAGTGCTTC.

This clonotype turned up a few times. This rearrangement joins TRBV7-9 to TRBJ1-5; D might be TRBD1 (5 bases). Germline V gene lookup returns CDR1 SEHNR and CDR2 FQNEAQ (reference sequence). V lost 10 bases and J 3 bases, leaving 13 bases between the germline ends. This CDR3 contains 13 residues. The CDR3 is CATGTESNQPQHF. CDR3 in DNA: TGTGCCACCGGGACCGAGTCCAATCAGCCCCAGCATTTT.

The chain recombines TRBV6-5 with TRBJ2-2; D is perhaps TRBD1 (5 bases). CDR1 and CDR2 (germline): MNHEY, SVGAGI. The germline V and J ends were trimmed by 0 bases and 3 bases, with 11 bases remaining between them. CDR3 size: 16 residues. CDR3 in amino acids: CASSYSIGHYTGELFF. The CDR3 region has the DNA TGTGCCAGCAGTTACTCGATTGGACACTACACCGGGGAGCTGTTTTTT.

V is TRBV20-1 and J is TRBJ1-5; the D gene is possibly TRBD1 (5 bases). This CDR3 region has 14 residues. V lost 0 bases to trimming and J lost 9 bases, with 15 bases between them. CDR1 and CDR2 from the germline V gene are DFQATT and SNEGSKA (reference sequence). The chain's CDR3 is CSARDRQTLGPQHF. DNA of the CDR3: TGCAGTGCTAGAGATAGACAGACCCTGGGGCCCCAGCATTTT.

This clonotype was counted a few times. The rearrangement links TRBV12-3 or TRBV12-4 to TRBJ1-2, with D possibly matching TRBD1 (5 bases). CDR3 length: 14 residues. Trimming removed 0 bases at V and 7 bases at J, with 12 bases between. The CDR3 region is CASSLAPPGAGYTF. The CDR3 bases are TGTGCCAGCAGTTTAGCGCCCCCCGGGGCTGGCTACACCTTC.

This clonotype was found a few times. The chain uses TRBV12-3 or TRBV12-4 and TRBJ1-2; D may be TRBD1 (5 bases). The length of the CDR3 is 15 residues. Deletions cut 6 bases from V and 4 bases from J, with 18 bases between. In nucleotides, the CDR3 is TGTGCCAGCAGATCATTAACCAGGGAGGGCTATGGCTACACCTTC. It codes for CASRSLTREGYGYTF.

The J gene is TRBJ2-2, the V gene TRBV7-2, with D perhaps given as TRBD1 or TRBD2 (6 bases each). The CDR3 loop spans 17 amino acids. V lost 0 bases to trimming and J lost 3 bases, with 14 bases between them. Germline V gene data show CDR1 as SGHTA and CDR2 as FQGNSA. Here the CDR3 reads CASSLAWGAAYTGELFF. The CDR3 region has the DNA TGTGCCAGCAGCTTAGCTTGGGGGGCAGCGTACACCGGGGAGCTGTTTTTT.

V is TRBV20-1 and J is TRBJ1-4; TRBD1 agrees at 7 bases. V lost 4 bases to trimming and J lost 4 bases; unmatched junction nucleotides: 12. The CDR3 runs to 16 residues. Germline V CDR1 and CDR2: DFQATT, SNEGSKA (reference sequence). CDR3 nucleotides: TGCAGTGCTACAGGCAGGGGGACGGGGGATAATGAAAAACTGTTTTTT. Protein: CSATGRGTGDNEKLFF.

The chain has TRBV12-3 or TRBV12-4 and TRBJ2-2; perhaps TRBD1 as D (5 bases). The CDR3 extends over 14 amino acids. V lost 10 bases, J lost 1 base, and 13 bases lay in between. In DNA, the CDR3 is TGTGCCACTCGACCCACAGGGAACACCGGGGAGCTGTTTTTT. It encodes CATRPTGNTGELFF.

This clonotype was seen only a few times. CDR3 sequence: CASKGLSSSIEAFF. The CDR3 bases are TGTGCCAGCAAGGGTCTTTCGTCCAGTATTGAAGCTTTCTTT. The chain carries TRBV6-5 and TRBJ1-1, with D unresolved. Germline-derived CDR1 and CDR2 are MNHEY and SVGAGI. V dropped 7 bases and J dropped 7 bases, with 19 bases sitting between them. This CDR3 contains 14 residues.

This clonotype was counted a few times. The DNA for the CDR3 is TGTGCCAGCAAACAGGGAGCTTATTGGGACACTGAAGCTTTCTTT. It encodes CASKQGAYWDTEAFF. The genes are TRBV6-5 and TRBJ1-1, with D possibly TRBD1 on 6 matching bases. V dropped 7 bases and J dropped 3 bases, with 18 bases sitting between them. There are 15 residues in the CDR3. Germline CDR1 MNHEY, CDR2 SVGAGI.

In its sample, this clonotype was seen a few times. The chain combines TRBV7-2 with TRBJ2-3, with D uncertain. This CDR3 has 13 amino acids. CDR1 SGHTA and CDR2 FQGNSA come from the germline V gene. V was shortened by 3 bases and J by 6 bases, with 10 bases between the two germline ends. The DNA of the CDR3 is TGTGCCAGCAGCTTTCAGGTCCCTGATACGCAGTATTTT. It specifies CASSFQVPDTQYF.

The J gene is TRBJ1-1, the V gene TRBV12-3 or TRBV12-4; D unclear. This CDR3 is 12 amino acids long. Deletions cut 8 bases from V and 3 bases from J, with 10 bases between. The chain's CDR3 is CASSKLDTEAFF. Here the CDR3 DNA reads TGTGCCAGCTCAAAGTTGGACACTGAAGCTTTCTTT.

The V gene is TRBV20-1, the J gene TRBJ1-1; possible D gene TRBD1, 6 bases. V lost 6 bases, J lost 1 base, and 15 bases lay in between. Germline V gene data show CDR1 as DFQATT and CDR2 as SNEGSKA (reference sequence). This CDR3 spans 14 amino acids. The CDR3 nucleotides are TGCAGTGCCCCGTCACAGGGTGGGAACACTGAAGCTTTCTTT. Protein product: CSAPSQGGNTEAFF.